This TCR beta chain appears in the sequencing data of a study of blood T cell repertoires in COVID-19. Clones were sequenced by immunoSEQ multiplex PCR, and TCRdb holds only the in-frame ones, with some missing. Of fewer than 350,000 clones in the sample, 85% were seen once. Recruitment covered about 25 US areas and drew participants whose ages spanned about 18 to 90 years. Cohorts were based on clinical histories the participants reported. Recovered Cohort 3 donors showed two negative PCRs, clearance, or symptom resolution. The sample consisted of PBMCs or T cells enriched from blood (not recorded which). The source of this sequence is a woman between 45 and 65 years old who had recovered from COVID-19.

CDR3 nucleotides: TGTGCCAGCAGTGCTTCGGGACAGGGTGGGAAACTGTTTTTT. It is translated as CASSASGQGGKLFF. The chain couples TRBV25-1 to TRBJ1-4; 9 bases are shared with TRBD1. The CDR3 covers 14 residues. Losses at the gene ends were 4 bases for V and 11 bases for J; bases not matched to a gene: 8. The germline gives CDR1 MGHDK, CDR2 SYGVNS.